This TCR beta chain was documented in a study of breast tumors, draining lymph nodes, adjacent tissues. Study conclusions and caveats: Tumor repertoires ranked between lymph nodes and nontumor tissue in diversity, with V and J gene preferences. That most tumor T cells come from lymph nodes remained unproven.

Losses at the gene ends were 5 bases for V and 0 bases for J; bases not matched to a gene: 5. Germline CDR1 DFQATT, CDR2 SNEGSKA (reference sequence). The CDR3 length is 15 residues. Each CDR3 protein is one row after TCRdb ran MiXCR on the multiplex PCR reads. The repertoire holds fewer than 150,000 distinct CDR3 sequences, with 21% as singletons. About this clonotype: Its target is not known.

Samples came from axillary lymph nodes draining the breast cancer. The clonotype originates from a female donor with breast cancer. Some clones in this sample may be carry-over from other donors' samples. J is TRBJ2-1 and V is TRBV20-1; 9 nucleotides agree with TRBD2. Sequencing input: axillary lymph node tissue. CDR3 sequence reads: CSALSSGNSYNEQFF. The CDR3 bases are TGCAGTGCTTTATCTAGCGGGAACTCCTACAATGAGCAGTTCTTC.